Listed here is a single T cell receptor (beta chain). Looked up from germline, CDR1 is MDHEN and CDR2 is SYDVKM. This CDR3 spans 12 amino acids. V was cut by 7 bases and J by 4 bases, with 11 bases left in between. Expressed TCRB transcripts were sequenced, since all the RNA that had been isolated was reverse transcribed. Assay: immunoSEQ multiplex PCR; the TCRdb copy retains only in-frame clones and omits some. The sample lists about 360,000 clones, roughly 12% seen once, with 0.017% in the top ten. This sample is part of a study of beta chain features in type 1 diabetes. This receptor was obtained from a man aged 18 to 35 in good health. The V and J genes are TRBV28 and TRBJ2-7; tentatively, D is TRBD2 (6 bases). Sequencing was carried out using naive CD4+ T cells from blood. The CDR3 is CASTPRGYEQYF. The CDR3 nucleotides read TGTGCCAGCACCCCCCGGGGGTACGAGCAGTACTTC.